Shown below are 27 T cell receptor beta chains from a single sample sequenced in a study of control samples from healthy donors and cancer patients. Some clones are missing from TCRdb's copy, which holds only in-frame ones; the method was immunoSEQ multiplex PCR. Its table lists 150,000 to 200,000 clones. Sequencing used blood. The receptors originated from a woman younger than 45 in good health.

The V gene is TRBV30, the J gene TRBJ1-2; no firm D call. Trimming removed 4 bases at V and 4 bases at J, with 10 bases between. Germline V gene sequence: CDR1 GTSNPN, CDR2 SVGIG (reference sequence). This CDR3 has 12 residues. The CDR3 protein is CAWNPGTYGYTF. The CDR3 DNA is TGTGCCTGGAACCCGGGAACCTATGGCTACACCTTC.

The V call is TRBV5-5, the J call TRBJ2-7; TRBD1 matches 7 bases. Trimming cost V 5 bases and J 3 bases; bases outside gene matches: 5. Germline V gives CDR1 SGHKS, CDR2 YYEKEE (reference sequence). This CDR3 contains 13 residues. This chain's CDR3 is CASSTRQGYEQYF. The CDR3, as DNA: TGTGCCAGCAGTACCAGACAGGGCTACGAGCAGTACTTC.

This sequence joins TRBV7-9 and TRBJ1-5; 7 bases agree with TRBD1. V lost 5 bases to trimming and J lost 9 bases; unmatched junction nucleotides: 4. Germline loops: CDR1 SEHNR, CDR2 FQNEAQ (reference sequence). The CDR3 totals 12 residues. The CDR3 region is CASSTWTGPQHF. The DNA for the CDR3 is TGTGCCAGCAGCACCTGGACAGGGCCCCAGCATTTT.

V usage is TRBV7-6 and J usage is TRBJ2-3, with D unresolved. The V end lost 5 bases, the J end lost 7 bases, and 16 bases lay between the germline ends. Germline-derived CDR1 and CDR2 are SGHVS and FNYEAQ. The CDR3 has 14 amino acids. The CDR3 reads CASSPSMTVNTQYF. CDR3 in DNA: TGTGCCAGCAGCCCCTCCATGACCGTTAATACGCAGTATTTT.

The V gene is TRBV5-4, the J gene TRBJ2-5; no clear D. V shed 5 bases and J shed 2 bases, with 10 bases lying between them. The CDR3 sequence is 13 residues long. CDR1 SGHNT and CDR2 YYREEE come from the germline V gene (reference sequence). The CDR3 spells CASSGGLQETQYF. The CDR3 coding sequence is TGTGCCAGCAGTGGTGGCTTACAAGAGACCCAGTACTTC. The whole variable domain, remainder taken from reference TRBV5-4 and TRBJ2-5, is ETGVTQSPTHLIKTRGQQVTLRCSSQSGHNTVSWYQQALGQGPQFIFQYYREEENGRGNFPPRFSGLQFPNYSSELNVNALELDDSALYLCASSGGLQETQYFGPGTRLLVL.

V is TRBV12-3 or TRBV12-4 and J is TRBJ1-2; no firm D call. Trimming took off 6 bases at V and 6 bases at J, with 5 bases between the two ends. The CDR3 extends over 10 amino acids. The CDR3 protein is CASRLNGYTF. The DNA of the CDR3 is TGTGCCAGCAGACTAAATGGCTACACCTTC.

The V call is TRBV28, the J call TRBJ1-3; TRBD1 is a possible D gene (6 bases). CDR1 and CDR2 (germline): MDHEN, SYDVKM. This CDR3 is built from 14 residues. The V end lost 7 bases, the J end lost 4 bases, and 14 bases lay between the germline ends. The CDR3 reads CASMSRGRGNTIYF. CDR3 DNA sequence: TGTGCCAGCATGTCCCGGGGGCGGGGAAACACCATATATTTT.

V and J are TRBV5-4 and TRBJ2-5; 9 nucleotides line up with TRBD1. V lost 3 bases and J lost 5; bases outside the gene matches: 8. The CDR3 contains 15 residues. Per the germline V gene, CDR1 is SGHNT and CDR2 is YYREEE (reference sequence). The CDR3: CASSWRGTGPETQYF. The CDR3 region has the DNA TGTGCCAGCAGCTGGAGGGGGACAGGGCCCGAGACCCAGTACTTC.

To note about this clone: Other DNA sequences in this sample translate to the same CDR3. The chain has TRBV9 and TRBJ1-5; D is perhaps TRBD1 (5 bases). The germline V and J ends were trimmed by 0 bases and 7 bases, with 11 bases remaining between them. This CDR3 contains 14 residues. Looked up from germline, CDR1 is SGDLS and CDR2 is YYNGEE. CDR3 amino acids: CASSVGQGGQPQHF. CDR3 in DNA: TGTGCCAGCAGCGTAGGGCAGGGAGGACAGCCCCAGCATTTT.

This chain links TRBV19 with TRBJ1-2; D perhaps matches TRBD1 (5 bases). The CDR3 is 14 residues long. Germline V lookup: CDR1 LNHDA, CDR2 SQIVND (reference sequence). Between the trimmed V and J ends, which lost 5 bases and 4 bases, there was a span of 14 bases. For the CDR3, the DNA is TGTGCCAGTAGTCGGGGGGGAGAAGGCTATGGCTACACCTTC. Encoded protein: CASSRGGEGYGYTF. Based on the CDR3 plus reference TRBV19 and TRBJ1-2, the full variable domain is DGGITQSPKYLFRKEGQNVTLSCEQNLNHDAMYWYRQDPGQGLRLIYYSQIVNDFQKGDIAEGYSVSREKKESFPLTVTSAQKNPTAFYLCASSRGGEGYGYTFGSGTRLTVV.

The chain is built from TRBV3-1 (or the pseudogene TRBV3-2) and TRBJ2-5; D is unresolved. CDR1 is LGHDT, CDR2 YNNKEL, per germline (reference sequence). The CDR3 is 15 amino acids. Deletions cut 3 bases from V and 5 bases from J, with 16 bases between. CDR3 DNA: TGTGCCAGCAGCCAGACTCAAAACCCTTTCGAGACCCAGTACTTC. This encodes CASSQTQNPFETQYF.

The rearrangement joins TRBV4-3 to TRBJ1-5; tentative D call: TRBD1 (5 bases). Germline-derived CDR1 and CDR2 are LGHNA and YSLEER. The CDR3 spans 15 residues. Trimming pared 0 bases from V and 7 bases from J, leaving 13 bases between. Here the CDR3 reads CASSQEPGRGQPQHF. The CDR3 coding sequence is TGCGCCAGCAGCCAAGAGCCGGGGCGTGGGCAGCCCCAGCATTTT.

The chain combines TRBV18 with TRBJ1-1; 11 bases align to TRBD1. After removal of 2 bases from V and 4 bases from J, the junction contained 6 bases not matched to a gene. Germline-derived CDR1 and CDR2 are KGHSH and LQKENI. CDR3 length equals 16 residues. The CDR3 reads CASSPGQGAFSTEAFF. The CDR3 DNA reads TGTGCCAGCTCACCAGGACAGGGGGCTTTTAGCACTGAAGCTTTCTTT.

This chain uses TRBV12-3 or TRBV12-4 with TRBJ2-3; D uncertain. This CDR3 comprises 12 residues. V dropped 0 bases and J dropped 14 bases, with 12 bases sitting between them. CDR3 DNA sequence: TGTGCCAGCAGTTTAGCGCTACAGCATCCGTATTTT. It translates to CASSLALQHPYF.

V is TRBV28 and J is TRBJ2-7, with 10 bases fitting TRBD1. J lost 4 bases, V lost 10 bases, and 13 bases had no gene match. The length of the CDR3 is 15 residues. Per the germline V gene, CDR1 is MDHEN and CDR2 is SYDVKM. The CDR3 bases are TGTGCCACCGAGGATCCGACAGGGGGCCGGTACGAGCAGTACTTC. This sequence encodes CATEDPTGGRYEQYF.

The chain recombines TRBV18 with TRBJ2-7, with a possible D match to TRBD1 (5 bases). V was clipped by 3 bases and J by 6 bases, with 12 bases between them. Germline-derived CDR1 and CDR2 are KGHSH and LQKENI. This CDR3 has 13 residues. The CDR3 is CASSPDKGSEQYF. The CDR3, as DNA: TGTGCCAGCTCACCCGACAAGGGGTCCGAGCAGTACTTC. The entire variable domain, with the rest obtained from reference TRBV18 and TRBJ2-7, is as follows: NAGVMQNPRHLVRRRGQEARLRCSPMKGHSHVYWYRQLPEEGLKFMVYLQKENIIDESGMPKERFSAEFPKEGPSILRIQQVVRGDSAAYFCASSPDKGSEQYFGPGTRLTVT.

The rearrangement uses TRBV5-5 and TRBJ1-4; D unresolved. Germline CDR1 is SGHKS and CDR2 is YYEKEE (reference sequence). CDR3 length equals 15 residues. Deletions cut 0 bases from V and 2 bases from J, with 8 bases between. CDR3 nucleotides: TGTGCCAGCAGCTTGGTAAACCTGACTAATGAAAAACTGTTTTTT. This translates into CASSLVNLTNEKLFF.

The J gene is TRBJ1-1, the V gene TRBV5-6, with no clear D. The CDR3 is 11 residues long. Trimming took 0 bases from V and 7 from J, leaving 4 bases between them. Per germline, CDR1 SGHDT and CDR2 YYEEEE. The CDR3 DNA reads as TGTGCCAGCAGCTTGGGCGTTGAAGCTTTCTTT. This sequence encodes CASSLGVEAFF.

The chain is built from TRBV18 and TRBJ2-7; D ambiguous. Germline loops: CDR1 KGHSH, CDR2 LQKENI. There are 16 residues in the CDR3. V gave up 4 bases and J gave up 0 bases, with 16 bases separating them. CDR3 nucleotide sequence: TGTGCCAGCTCACGAGGCAGCGCAGAGAGCTCCTACGAGCAGTACTTC. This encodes CASSRGSAESSYEQYF.

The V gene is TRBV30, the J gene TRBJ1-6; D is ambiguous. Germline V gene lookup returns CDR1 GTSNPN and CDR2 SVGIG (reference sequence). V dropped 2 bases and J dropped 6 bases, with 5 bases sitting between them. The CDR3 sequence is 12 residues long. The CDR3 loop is CAWSLTNSPLHF. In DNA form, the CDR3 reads TGTGCCTGGAGTTTGACTAATTCACCCCTCCACTTT.

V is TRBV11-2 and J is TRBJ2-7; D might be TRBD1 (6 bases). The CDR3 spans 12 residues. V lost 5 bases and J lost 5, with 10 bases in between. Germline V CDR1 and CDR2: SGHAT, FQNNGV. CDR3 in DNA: TGTGCCAGCAGCAACAGGGTTCACGAGCAGTACTTC. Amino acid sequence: CASSNRVHEQYF.

The CDR3 here is CASSQGWSPSTDTQYF. The CDR3 DNA is TGCGCCAGCAGCCAAGGTTGGAGCCCTAGCACAGATACGCAGTATTTT. This chain uses TRBV4-1 with TRBJ2-3; D uncertain. Germline assignment: CDR1 MGHRA and CDR2 YSYEKL. This CDR3 has 16 residues. Deletions cut 1 base from V and 0 bases from J, with 11 bases between.

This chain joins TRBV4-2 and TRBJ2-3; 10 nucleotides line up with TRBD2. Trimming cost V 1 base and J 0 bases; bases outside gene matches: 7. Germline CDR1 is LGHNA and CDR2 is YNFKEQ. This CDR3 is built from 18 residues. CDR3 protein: CASSQGSGLAASTDTQYF. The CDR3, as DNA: TGTGCCAGCAGCCAAGGTTCCGGACTAGCGGCTAGCACAGATACGCAGTATTTT.

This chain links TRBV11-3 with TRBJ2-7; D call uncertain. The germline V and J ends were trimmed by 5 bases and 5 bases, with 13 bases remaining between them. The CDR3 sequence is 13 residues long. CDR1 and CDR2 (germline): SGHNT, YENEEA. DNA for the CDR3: TGTGCCAGCAGCCTTGAGGCCGGCGACGAGCAGTACTTC. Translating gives CASSLEAGDEQYF.

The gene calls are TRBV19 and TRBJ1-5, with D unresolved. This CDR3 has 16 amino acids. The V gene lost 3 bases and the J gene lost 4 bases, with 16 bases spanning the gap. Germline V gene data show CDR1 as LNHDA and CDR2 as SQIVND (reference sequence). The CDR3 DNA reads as TGTGCCAGTAGTATCGTCTTGGCCAGCCTAAATCAGCCCCAGCATTTT. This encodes CASSIVLASLNQPQHF.

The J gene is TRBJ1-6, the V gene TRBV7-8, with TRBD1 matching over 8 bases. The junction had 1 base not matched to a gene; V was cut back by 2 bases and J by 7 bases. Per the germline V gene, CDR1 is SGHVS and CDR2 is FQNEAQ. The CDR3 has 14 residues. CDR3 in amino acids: CASSLWTGNSPLHF. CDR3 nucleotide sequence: TGTGCCAGCAGCTTATGGACAGGGAATTCACCCCTCCACTTT.

The CDR3 DNA reads TGTGCCAGCAGCGAGTATGTCTCTCCCAGGGGGGACTCTGGAAACACCATATATTTT. Encoded protein: CASSEYVSPRGDSGNTIYF. The V and J genes are TRBV7-9 and TRBJ1-3; 7 bases map to TRBD1. Trimming took 5 bases from V and 0 from J; bases not matched to a gene: 16. The CDR3 loop spans 19 amino acids. The germline CDR1 and CDR2 sequences are SEHNR and FQNEAQ (reference sequence).